This T cell receptor (beta chain) was recovered during a study of beta chain features in type 1 diabetes. Concerning this clone: Its antigen is not known.

Study-wide points: Type 1 diabetes patients showed a moderate but significant shortening of TCRB CDR3s in all four CD4+ subsets.

The germline V gene has CDR1 MDHEN and CDR2 SYDVKM. The V gene lost 3 bases and the J gene lost 5 bases, with 7 bases spanning the gap. CDR3 length: 12 residues. Reverse transcribing all isolated RNA meant expressed TCRB transcripts were sequenced. Profiled with immunoSEQ multiplex PCR; TCRdb holds only in-frame clones, not every one. The data contain more than 300,000 clones, 10% to 15% of them singletons. The chain uses TRBV28 and TRBJ1-2; D unclear. The TCR originated in a man between 18 and 29 years old in good health. The sample comprised naive CD4+ T cells from blood. The CDR3 nucleotides are TGTGCCAGCAGTTTGGAGTTTTATGGCTACACCTTC. Amino acid sequence: CASSLEFYGYTF.